This is a list of T cell receptor beta chains from one sample in a study of T cell repertoires in cytomegalovirus infection. Their antigen targets remain unknown. TCRdb ran MiXCR on the reads and lists one entry per CDR3 protein. The sample lists 380,000 or so distinct CDR3 sequences, approximately 30% occurring once. Sample: cultured PBMCs, taken from culture after CMV antigen stimulation. Receptor source: a human donor in good health (CMV status not recorded). Some clones in this sample may be carry-over from other donors' samples. Both conserved end residues are part of each CDR3. Each record gives: V gene, clone size, J gene, D gene, CDR3 DNA, CDR3 protein. A D gene is named only where the DNA matches it firmly. The size field is filled for only some rows; it gives once, few, many or a size class.

>TRBV27|-|TRBJ2-2|-
TGTGCCAGCGCTCTTTCGAGTCGGAGAAATTGGGAGCTGTTTTTT
CASALSSRRNWELFF
>TRBV7-8|-|TRBJ2-6|-
TGTGCCAGCAGCCCTGACTCTGGGGCCAACGTCCTGACTTTC
CASSPDSGANVLTF
>TRBV5-4|few|TRBJ2-2|-
TGTGCCAGCAGCGGGAGGGGGCCGGCGAACACCGGGGAGCTGTTTTTT
CASSGRGPANTGELFF
>TRBV10-1|many|TRBJ1-1|-
TGCGCCAGCAGTGAGAAGGGTAGCACTGAAGCTTTCTTT
CASSEKGSTEAFF
>TRBV3-1|-|TRBJ2-1|-
TGTGCCAGCAGCCAAGATACCCATTCCGATGAGCAGTTCTTC
CASSQDTHSDEQFF
>TRBV6-2/TRBV6-3|-|TRBJ1-1|-
TGTGCCAGCAGTCCCGCAGGGGCTAGGACTGAAGCTTTCTTT
CASSPAGARTEAFF
>TRBV7-2|many|TRBJ2-7|-
TGTGCCAGCGGCCCGGCAGGGAAAAAGAACGAGCAGTACTTC
CASGPAGKKNEQYF
>TRBV6-5|-|TRBJ2-7|-
TGTGCCAGCAGTCGCTCCGGGCTCACCTACGAGCAGTACTTC
CASSRSGLTYEQYF
>TRBV6-1|-|TRBJ2-1|-
TGTGCCAGCAGTGAAGCAGGGGGCTCCTACAATGAGCAGTTCTTC
CASSEAGGSYNEQFF
>TRBV19|-|TRBJ2-3|-
TGTGCCAGTAGTATAATTGGGAGTACTGCAGATACGCAGTATTTT
CASSIIGSTADTQYF
>TRBV28|few|TRBJ1-6|TRBD1
TGTGCCAGCAGTATCGGACAGGGTCATTCACCCCTCCACTTT
CASSIGQGHSPLHF
>TRBV5-1|-|TRBJ2-1|-
TGCGCCAGCAGCTTGGGCGCGGGAGTGGGGGCCAATGAGCAGTTCTTC
CASSLGAGVGANEQFF
>TRBV19|-|TRBJ2-1|TRBD2
TGTGCCAGTAGCCCTGTGGCGGGAGTGGGCAATGAGCAGTTCTTC
CASSPVAGVGNEQFF
>TRBV5-6|-|TRBJ2-3|-
TGTGCCAGCAGCTTGGATCACTCCGGGGGTCACCGGGAGTATTTT
CASSLDHSGGHREYF
>TRBV7-8|many|TRBJ1-4|-
TGTGCCAGCAGCTTAGATGTGGGCTTAAATGAAAAACTGTTTTTT
CASSLDVGLNEKLFF
>TRBV30|once|TRBJ2-1|TRBD2
TGTGCCTGGAGTGCAGGACTAGCGTATAATGAGCAGTTCTTC
CAWSAGLAYNEQFF
>TRBV11-2|-|TRBJ1-1|-
TGTGCCAGCAGCCCAACACAGGGCACTGAAGCTTTCTTT
CASSPTQGTEAFF
>TRBV10-2|few|TRBJ1-2|-
TGCGCCAGCAGTGAGTCACAGGGACGAATTACGACTAACTATGGCTACACCTTC
CASSESQGRITTNYGYTF
>TRBV11-2|-|TRBJ1-4|-
TGTGCCAGCAGCCCCCATGGAGGGGGAGTGGGAGAAAAACTGTTTTTT
CASSPHGGGVGEKLFF